This T cell receptor (beta chain) emerged from a study of T cells in narcolepsy. Libraries were prepared by immunoSEQ multiplex PCR; TCRdb keeps only in-frame clonotypes and omits some of them. The sample lists about 24,000 clones, around 85% occurring once. Per the germline V gene, CDR1 is LNHDA and CDR2 is SQIVND (reference sequence). V was pared by 2 bases and J by 4 bases, with 5 bases between. The CDR3 contains 12 residues. About this clone itself: Other DNA sequences in the sample encode the same CDR3.

Sequenced: memory (CD45RA-) CD4+ T cells from blood. The chain recombines TRBV19 with TRBJ1-2; D is unresolved. The sequence was collected from a human donor in good health. This chain's CDR3 is CASSISVYGYTF. The CDR3 coding sequence is TGTGCCAGTAGTATATCAGTCTATGGCTACACCTTC.